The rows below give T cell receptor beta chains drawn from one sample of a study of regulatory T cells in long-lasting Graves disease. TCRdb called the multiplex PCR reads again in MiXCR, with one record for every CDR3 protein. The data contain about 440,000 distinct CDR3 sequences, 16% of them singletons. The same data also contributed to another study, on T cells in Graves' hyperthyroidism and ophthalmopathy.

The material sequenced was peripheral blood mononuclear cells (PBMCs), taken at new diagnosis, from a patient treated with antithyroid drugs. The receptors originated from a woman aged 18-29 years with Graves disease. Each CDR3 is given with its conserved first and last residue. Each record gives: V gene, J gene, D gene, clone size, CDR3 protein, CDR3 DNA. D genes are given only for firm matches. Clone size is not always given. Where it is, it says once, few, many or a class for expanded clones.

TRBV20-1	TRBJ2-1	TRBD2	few	CSAVGTSGIVGSYNEQFF	TGCAGTGCGGTGGGGACTAGCGGGATAGTGGGATCCTACAATGAGCAGTTCTTC
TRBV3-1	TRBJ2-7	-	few	CASSQARDGSSYELYF	TGTGCCAGCAGCCAAGCTAGGGACGGGAGCTCCTACGAGCTGTACTTC
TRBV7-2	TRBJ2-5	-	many	CASSPTGKETQYF	TGTGCCAGCAGCCCCACAGGGAAAGAGACCCAGTACTTC
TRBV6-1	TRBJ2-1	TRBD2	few	CARSGSQGNEQFF	TGTGCCAGGAGCGGGAGTCAGGGGAATGAGCAGTTCTTC
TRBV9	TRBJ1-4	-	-	CASSSQISNEKLFF	TGTGCCAGCAGCTCCCAGATCAGTAATGAAAAACTGTTTTTT
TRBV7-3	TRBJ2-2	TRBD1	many	CASTGQGSGELFF	TGTGCCAGCACCGGACAGGGCAGCGGGGAGCTGTTTTTT
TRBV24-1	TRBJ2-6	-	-	CATSDARVGPGANVLTF	TGTGCCACCAGTGACGCCAGGGTAGGGCCTGGGGCCAACGTCCTGACTTTC
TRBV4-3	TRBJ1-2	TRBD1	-	CASSPTGVGGYGYTF	TGCGCCAGCAGCCCAACAGGGGTGGGGGGCTATGGCTACACCTTC
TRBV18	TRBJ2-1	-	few	CASSPPGRVWFF	TGTGCCAGCTCACCACCGGGCAGGGTTTGGTTCTTC
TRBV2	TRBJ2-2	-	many	CASRQGSANTGELFF	TGTGCCAGCAGGCAGGGTTCGGCGAACACCGGGGAGCTGTTTTTT
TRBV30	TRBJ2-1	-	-	CAWRYSVREEFF	TGTGCCTGGAGGTACTCCGTCAGGGAGGAGTTCTTC
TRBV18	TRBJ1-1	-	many	CASSPPTVNTEAFF	TGTGCCAGCTCACCACCGACAGTGAACACTGAAGCTTTCTTT
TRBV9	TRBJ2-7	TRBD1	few	CASSVHAGQGYEQYF	TGTGCCAGCAGCGTTCACGCTGGACAGGGCTACGAGCAGTACTTC
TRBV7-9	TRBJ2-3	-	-	CASTIVDTQYF	TGTGCCAGCACCATTGTGGATACGCAGTATTTT
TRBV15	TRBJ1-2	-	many	CATSRGGAYGYTF	TGTGCCACCAGCAGAGGAGGCGCCTATGGCTACACCTTC
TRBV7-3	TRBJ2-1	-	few	CPQPRGRAYNEQFF	TGTCCGCAGCCCCGGGGCAGGGCTTACAATGAGCAGTTCTTC
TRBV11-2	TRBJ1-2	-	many	CASSDLGPNYGYTF	TGTGCCAGCAGCGACCTGGGGCCTAACTATGGCTACACCTTC
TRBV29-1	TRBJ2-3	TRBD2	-	CSVQGTSGRATDTQYF	TGCAGCGTTCAGGGGACTAGCGGGAGGGCCACAGATACGCAGTATTTT
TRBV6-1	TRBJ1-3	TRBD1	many	CASSRDRGRNTIYF	TGTGCCAGCAGTCGAGACAGGGGGAGAAACACCATATATTTT
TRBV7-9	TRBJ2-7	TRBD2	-	CASSLEGGRVNEQHF	TGTGCCAGCAGCTTAGAGGGCGGGAGGGTGAACGAGCAGCACTTC
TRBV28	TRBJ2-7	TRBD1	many	CASSWDRGDSYEQYF	TGTGCCAGCAGTTGGGACAGGGGGGACTCCTACGAGCAGTACTTC
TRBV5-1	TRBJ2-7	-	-	CASMGENYEQYF	TGCGCCAGCATGGGGGAGAACTACGAGCAGTACTTC
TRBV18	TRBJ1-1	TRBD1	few	CASGTGQGLDTEAFF	TGTGCCAGCGGGACGGGACAGGGGCTCGACACTGAAGCTTTCTTT
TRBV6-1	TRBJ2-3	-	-	CASSLGGAGDTQYF	TGTGCCAGCAGTCTGGGGGGGGCTGGAGATACGCAGTATTTT
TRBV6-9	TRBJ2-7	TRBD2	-	CASKGLAGVEQYF	TGTGCCAGCAAGGGACTAGCGGGAGTCGAGCAGTACTTC
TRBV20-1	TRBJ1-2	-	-	CSARPEEIYGYTF	TGCAGTGCTAGACCAGAGGAGATCTATGGCTACACCTTC
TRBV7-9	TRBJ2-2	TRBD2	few	CASSNRLAGGATGELFF	TGTGCCAGCAGCAACAGGCTAGCGGGAGGTGCCACCGGGGAGCTGTTTTTT
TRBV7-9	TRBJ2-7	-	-	CASSLWGGDSYEQYF	TGTGCCAGCAGCTTGTGGGGAGGAGACTCCTACGAGCAGTACTTC
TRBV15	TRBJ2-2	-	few	CATSRDTTNTGELFF	TGTGCCACCAGCAGAGATACAACTAACACCGGGGAGCTGTTTTTT
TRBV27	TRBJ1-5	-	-	CASSLAWGPDQPQHF	TGTGCCAGCAGTTTGGCATGGGGTCCGGATCAGCCCCAGCATTTT
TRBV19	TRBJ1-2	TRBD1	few	CASSITGANYGYTF	TGTGCCAGTAGTATTACAGGGGCGAACTATGGCTACACCTTC
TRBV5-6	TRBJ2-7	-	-	CASSKIRVGSSYEQYF	TGTGCCAGCAGCAAGATTCGGGTCGGGAGCTCCTACGAGCAGTACTTC
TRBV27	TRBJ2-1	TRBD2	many	CASRRTSGRRDNEQFF	TGTGCCAGCAGAAGGACTAGCGGGAGAAGAGACAATGAGCAGTTCTTC
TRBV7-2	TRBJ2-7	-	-	CASSFYICSASGSSGMAHEQYF	-
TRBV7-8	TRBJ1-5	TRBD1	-	CASSLRTGFGQPQHF	TGTGCCAGCAGCTTAAGGACAGGGTTTGGTCAGCCCCAGCATTTT
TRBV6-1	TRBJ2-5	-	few	CASSVTVTKETQYF	TGTGCCAGCAGTGTCACGGTGACGAAAGAGACCCAGTACTTC
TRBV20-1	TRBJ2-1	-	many	CSARVHHNEQFF	TGCAGTGCTAGAGTCCATCACAATGAGCAGTTCTTC
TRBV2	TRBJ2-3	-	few	CASLWGLAHSTDTQYF	TGTGCCAGCCTCTGGGGGTTAGCCCATTCGACAGATACGCAGTATTTT
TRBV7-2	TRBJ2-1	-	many	CASSQIPTNNEQFF	TGTGCCAGCAGCCAAATCCCGACAAACAATGAGCAGTTCTTC
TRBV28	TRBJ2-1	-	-	CASKGSLRGSGVHEQFF	TGTGCCAGCAAGGGTTCCCTAAGGGGCTCCGGAGTGCATGAGCAGTTCTTC
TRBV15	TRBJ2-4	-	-	CATSRDRVVDIQYF	TGTGCCACCAGCAGAGATCGGGTGGTGGACATTCAGTACTTC
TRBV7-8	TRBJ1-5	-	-	CASSFGAPINQPQHF	TGTGCCAGCAGCTTTGGGGCACCGATTAATCAGCCCCAGCATTTT
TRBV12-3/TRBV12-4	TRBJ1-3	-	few	CASSSRFAGRTGNTIYF	TGTGCCAGCAGTTCCCGCTTTGCCGGGAGAACTGGAAACACCATATATTTT
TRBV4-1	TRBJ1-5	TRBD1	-	CASSQVGQGAQVINQPQHF	TGCGCCAGCAGCCAAGTCGGACAGGGGGCGCAAGTAATCAATCAGCCCCAGCATTTT
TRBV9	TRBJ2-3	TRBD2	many	CASSKTSGGARNTQYF	TGTGCCAGCAGCAAGACTAGCGGGGGAGCTCGGAATACGCAGTATTTT
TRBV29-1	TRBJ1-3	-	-	CSVAPTSSGNTIYF	TGCAGCGTTGCCCCAACCTCCTCTGGAAACACCATATATTTT
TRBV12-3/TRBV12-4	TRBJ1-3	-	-	CASSLLQVGNTIYF	TGTGCCAGCAGCCTCTTGCAGGTCGGAAACACCATATATTTT
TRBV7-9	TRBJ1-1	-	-	CASGPSRTEAFF	TGTGCCAGCGGGCCGAGCAGGACTGAAGCTTTCTTT
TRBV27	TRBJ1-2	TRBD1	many	CASSSQGDYGYTF	TGTGCCAGCAGTTCTCAGGGGGACTATGGCTACACCTTC
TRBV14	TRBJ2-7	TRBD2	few	CASSQTGSGSVYEQYF	TGTGCCAGCAGCCAGACGGGTAGCGGGAGTGTTTACGAGCAGTACTTC
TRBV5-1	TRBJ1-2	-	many	CASSFYRVDYGYTF	TGCGCCAGCAGCTTTTACAGGGTCGACTATGGCTACACCTTC
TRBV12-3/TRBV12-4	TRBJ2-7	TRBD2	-	CASSPRLAGVTEQYF	TGTGCCAGCAGTCCCCGACTAGCGGGAGTAACCGAGCAGTACTTC
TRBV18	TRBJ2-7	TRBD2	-	CASSPRLAGEHYEQYF	TGTGCCAGCTCACCACGTCTAGCGGGCGAACACTACGAGCAGTACTTC
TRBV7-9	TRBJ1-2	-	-	CASSLAQSGSWGYTF	TGTGCCAGCAGCTTAGCGCAGTCGGGTTCGTGGGGCTACACCTTC
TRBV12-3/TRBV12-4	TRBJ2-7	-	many	CASSLAGVRYEQYF	TGTGCCAGCAGTTTAGCGGGAGTCAGGTACGAGCAGTACTTC